These 13 T cell receptor beta chains were sequenced from one sample in a study of shared clonotypes between healthy human individuals. Profiled with immunoSEQ multiplex PCR; TCRdb holds only in-frame clones, not every one. The sample has approximately 82,000 clones, 60% to 80% seen once; the top ten hold 51%. The specimen was memory CD8+ T cells sorted from blood. Subset indicated: CD45RO+ cells pooled with CCR7-negative TemRA cells. The origin of the receptors is a man younger than 40 in good health.

The J gene is TRBJ1-1, the V gene TRBV7-2; TRBD1 matches at 8 bases. The CDR3 is 12 residues long. After removal of 5 bases from V and 10 bases from J, the junction contained 6 bases not matched to a gene. CDR1 is SGHTA and CDR2 is FQGNSA in the germline V gene. CDR3 residues: CASSLRTGPAFF. DNA of the CDR3: TGTGCCAGCAGCCTCCGGACAGGGCCAGCTTTCTTT.

This clone appeared a few times. The rearrangement uses TRBV28 and TRBJ2-7, with D uncertain. CDR1 is MDHEN and CDR2 is SYDVKM in the germline V gene. The CDR3 loop spans 17 amino acids. V was shortened by 2 bases and J by 0 bases, with 17 bases between the two germline ends. The CDR3 loop is CASSLMVASTYSYEQYF. The CDR3 bases are TGTGCCAGCAGTTTAATGGTAGCATCGACATACTCCTACGAGCAGTACTTC.

The chain joins TRBV5-4 to TRBJ2-1, with TRBD2 matching over 7 bases. This CDR3 is 16 amino acids long. From germline, CDR1 is SGHNT and CDR2 YYREEE (reference sequence). The V and J ends lost 3 bases and 8 bases, in that order; junction bases with no gene match: 14. The DNA for the CDR3 is TGTGCCAGCAGCTCCGAGCGGGAAGGGTGGGTGGATGAGCAGTTCTTC. The encoded protein is CASSSEREGWVDEQFF.

The chain joins TRBV6-4 to TRBJ2-2; 13 positions agree with TRBD2. CDR1 and CDR2 (germline): MRHNA, SNTAGT. This CDR3 is built from 17 residues. Trimming took 3 bases from V and 2 from J; bases not matched to a gene: 3. CDR3 coding DNA: TGTGCCAGCAGTGAACTAGCGGGAGGGCCCAACACCGGGGAGCTGTTTTTT. It yields the protein CASSELAGGPNTGELFF.

The rearrangement uses TRBV7-2 and TRBJ2-3; D uncertain. The CDR3 is 14 residues long. The V gene's germline CDR1 is SGHTA and CDR2 FQGNSA. The V gene lost 0 bases and the J gene lost 3 bases, with 7 bases spanning the gap. The CDR3 here is CASSLASGTDTQYF. The DNA of the CDR3 is TGTGCCAGCAGCTTAGCCTCCGGAACAGATACGCAGTATTTT.

The DNA for the CDR3 is TGCGCCAGCAGCTTGGACTTCGAGCTCCGGGGAGAGACCCAGTACTTC. Translated, it gives CASSLDFELRGETQYF. This chain uses TRBV5-1 with TRBJ2-5; D is possibly TRBD2 (5 bases). Trimming took off 0 bases at V and 4 bases at J, with 16 bases between the two ends. CDR3 length equals 16 residues. CDR1 and CDR2 (germline): SGHRS, YFSETQ.

The chain joins TRBV28 to TRBJ1-4, with D unresolved. Germline V gives CDR1 MDHEN, CDR2 SYDVKM. The CDR3 covers 13 residues. Trimming cost V 7 bases and J 5 bases, with 11 bases left between them. The DNA of the CDR3 is TGTGCCAGCAATCTACTCGGGAATGAAAAACTGTTTTTT. It translates to CASNLLGNEKLFF.

The rearrangement uses TRBV11-2 and TRBJ1-5; possibly TRBD1 for D (5 bases). The CDR3 totals 15 residues. From germline, CDR1 is SGHAT and CDR2 FQNNGV. V lost 1 base to trimming and J lost 6 bases, with 13 bases between them. In nucleotides, the CDR3 is TGTGCCAGCAGCTTAGGGACAATCAGCGGTCAGCCCCAGCATTTT. It codes for CASSLGTISGQPQHF.

The chain employs TRBV15 and TRBJ2-7; a weak D match, TRBD1 (5 bases). CDR1 and CDR2 (germline): LNHNV, YYDKDF (reference sequence). The CDR3 is 15 amino acids. Trimming removed 6 bases at V and 0 bases at J, with 15 bases between. Here the CDR3 reads CATSQTDESSYEQYF. The CDR3 DNA reads TGTGCCACCAGTCAGACAGATGAGAGCTCCTACGAGCAGTACTTC. The complete variable domain, with remaining parts taken from reference TRBV15 and TRBJ2-7, reads DAMVIQNPRYQVTQFGKPVTLSCSQTLNHNVMYWYQQKSSQAPKLLFHYYDKDFNNEADTPDNFQSRRPNTSFCFLDIRSPGLGDTAMYLCATSQTDESSYEQYFGPGTRLTVT.

V usage is TRBV7-9 and J usage is TRBJ1-4, with TRBD1 matching 7 bases. The CDR3 contains 15 residues. Per germline, CDR1 SEHNR and CDR2 FQNEAQ (reference sequence). V gave up 4 bases and J gave up 7 bases; unmatched junction bases: 9. In DNA form, the CDR3 reads TGTGCCAGCAGCTCTGGACAGGCCGGGGGTGAAAAACTGTTTTTT. This gives the protein CASSSGQAGGEKLFF.

V usage is TRBV27 and J usage is TRBJ2-6; maybe TRBD1 (6 bases). V was pared by 6 bases and J by 0 bases, with 6 bases between. The CDR3 has 14 residues. Germline assignment: CDR1 MNHEY and CDR2 SMNVEV (reference sequence). The CDR3 reads CASRGGSGANVLTF. CDR3 nucleotides: TGTGCCAGCAGAGGGGGCTCTGGGGCCAACGTCCTGACTTTC. Supplemented by reference TRBV27 and TRBJ2-6, the full variable domain reads EAQVTQNPRYLITVTGKKLTVTCSQNMNHEYMSWYRQDPGLGLRQIYYSMNVEVTDKGDVPEGYKVSRKEKRNFPLILESPSPNQTSLYFCASRGGSGANVLTFGAGSRLTVL.

V and J are TRBV11-3 and TRBJ2-2, with TRBD2 as a possible D gene (6 bases). V dropped 4 bases and J dropped 5 bases, with 14 bases sitting between them. The CDR3 has 15 residues. The germline V gene has CDR1 SGHNT and CDR2 YENEEA. This CDR3 is CASSSTVGGTGELFF. CDR3 coding DNA: TGTGCCAGCAGCTCCACCGTGGGAGGTACCGGGGAGCTGTTTTTT.

The chain carries TRBV6-5 and TRBJ2-7; 8 bases align to TRBD1. J lost 2 bases, V lost 0 bases, and 6 bases had no gene match. The CDR3 extends over 16 amino acids. CDR1 and CDR2 (germline): MNHEY, SVGAGI. The CDR3 here is CASSYSGTGYAYEQYF. CDR3 in DNA: TGTGCCAGCAGTTACTCGGGGACAGGCTACGCCTACGAGCAGTACTTC.